Listed below are T cell receptor beta chains from one sample, sequenced in a study of cytomegalovirus exposure and HLA in healthy donors. Measured with immunoSEQ multiplex PCR; TCRdb has only the in-frame clones, and not every one. Of fewer than 140,000 clones in the sample, around 85% were seen once. The material sequenced was PBMCs. These TCRs come from a man aged 55-75 years in good health and CMV-seronegative. Both conserved end residues are part of each CDR3. A D gene is named only where the DNA matches it firmly. Clone size, where shown, is once, few, many, or a class for clones that have expanded.

-	TRBV4-2	-	TRBJ2-1	CASSQDQGRVPYNEQFF	TGTGCCAGCAGCCAAGATCAGGGTAGGGTACCTTACAATGAGCAGTTCTTC
-	TRBV2	-	TRBJ2-3	CASSVLRLGADTQYF	TGTGCCAGCAGTGTCCTTCGGCTAGGGGCAGATACGCAGTATTTT
TRBD1	TRBV7-3	-	TRBJ2-5	CASSLTSITGGQETQYF	TGTGCCAGCAGCTTAACCAGTATTACAGGGGGCCAAGAGACCCAGTACTTC
-	TRBV5-4	-	TRBJ1-6	CASSLGEGSWNSPLHF	TGTGCCAGCAGCTTGGGAGAGGGTTCGTGGAATTCACCCCTCCACTTT
-	TRBV11-1	-	TRBJ1-2	CASSLIDVAGEQGYTF	TGTGCCAGCAGCTTAATTGACGTGGCAGGTGAACAGGGCTACACCTTC
TRBD1	TRBV5-1	few	TRBJ2-7	CASSSLGTGRVSYEQYF	TGCGCCAGCAGCTCCTTAGGGACAGGGAGGGTCTCCTACGAGCAGTACTTC
-	TRBV29-1	-	TRBJ1-2	CSGWGANYGYTF	TGCAGCGGTTGGGGAGCTAACTATGGCTACACCTTC
-	TRBV4-1	-	TRBJ1-6	CASSQDGGGGNNSPLHF	TGCGCCAGCAGCCAAGATGGAGGGGGAGGGAATAATTCACCCCTCCACTTT
-	TRBV9	-	TRBJ1-4	CASSADSRGEKLFF	TGTGCCAGCAGCGCTGACTCCAGGGGTGAAAAACTGTTTTTT
TRBD1	TRBV6-6	-	TRBJ1-2	CASSKGQGSPNYGYTF	TGTGCCAGCAGTAAAGGACAGGGATCCCCTAACTATGGCTACACCTTC
-	TRBV6-5	-	TRBJ2-1	CASSITAQNNEQFF	TGTGCCAGCAGTATCACCGCACAAAACAATGAGCAGTTCTTC
-	TRBV6-1	-	TRBJ1-5	CASRPNQDSRSQHF	TGTGCCAGCAGGCCAAATCAGGACAGCCGATCCCAGCATTTT
TRBD1	TRBV6-4	few	TRBJ2-1	CASSDSGTGEEFF	TGTGCCAGCAGTGACTCGGGGACAGGGGAGGAGTTCTTC
-	TRBV6-5	-	TRBJ2-7	CASSYRGYEQYF	TGTGCCAGCAGTTACAGGGGCTACGAGCAGTACTTC
-	TRBV18	-	TRBJ1-5	CASSSGLNQPQHF	TGTGCCAGCTCATCAGGACTCAATCAGCCCCAGCATTTT
TRBD2	TRBV7-2	-	TRBJ2-1	CASSLLLTNLAGGNNEQFF	TGTGCCAGCAGCTTACTGTTAACTAACCTAGCGGGGGGAAACAATGAGCAGTTCTTC
-	TRBV30	-	TRBJ1-6	CAGHFSYNSPLHF	TGTGCCGGACATTTCTCCTATAATTCACCCCTCCACTTT
-	TRBV4-2	-	TRBJ1-2	CASSQDKGNNYGYTF	TGTGCCAGCAGCCAAGATAAGGGGAACAACTATGGCTACACCTTC
-	TRBV5-1	-	TRBJ1-1	CASSFGRGGLTEAFF	TGCGCCAGCAGCTTTGGGAGGGGAGGGTTGACTGAAGCTTTCTTT
TRBD2	TRBV7-3	-	TRBJ2-1	CASSPAGGEQFF	TGTGCCAGCAGCCCCGCGGGGGGTGAGCAGTTCTTC
TRBD1	TRBV4-1	-	TRBJ1-4	CASSQREPGQMMVSNEKLFF	TGCGCCAGCAGCCAGCGGGAACCGGGACAGATGATGGTATCTAATGAAAAACTGTTTTTT
TRBD1	TRBV5-1	-	TRBJ1-1	CASSPRDRGRTEAFF	TGCGCCAGCAGCCCCCGGGACAGGGGGCGGACTGAAGCTTTCTTT
-	TRBV11-2	-	TRBJ2-7	CASSLSPRERGEQYF	TGTGCCAGCAGCTTGTCGCCCCGCGAGCGTGGTGAGCAGTACTTC
TRBD1	TRBV11-3	-	TRBJ2-1	CASSLGTGANNEQFF	TGTGCCAGCAGCTTAGGGACAGGGGCCAACAATGAGCAGTTCTTC
-	TRBV19	-	TRBJ1-6	CASSIYGRNSPLHF	TGTGCCAGTAGTATTTACGGGAGAAATTCACCCCTCCACTTT
-	TRBV27	-	TRBJ2-6	CASSDGRLASASGANVLTF	TGTGCCAGCAGCGATGGCCGTTTGGCCTCTGCTTCTGGGGCCAACGTCCTGACTTTC
-	TRBV19	few	TRBJ2-5	CASSTQVGETQYF	TGTGCCAGTAGTACCCAGGTGGGAGAGACCCAGTACTTC
-	TRBV30	-	TRBJ1-5	CAWSRDTVQPQHF	TGTGCCTGGAGTAGAGACACCGTTCAGCCCCAGCATTTT
-	TRBV7-9	-	TRBJ1-6	CASSPEGDTNSPLHF	TGTGCCAGCAGCCCAGAAGGGGACACAAATTCACCCCTCCACTTT
-	TRBV4-1	-	TRBJ2-3	CASSQDWTDRGTQYF	TGCGCCAGCAGCCAAGATTGGACAGATCGCGGTACGCAGTATTTT
-	TRBV14	-	TRBJ2-3	CASSTWQTSTDTQYF	TGTGCCAGCAGTACATGGCAGACAAGCACAGATACGCAGTATTTT
-	TRBV7-9	few	TRBJ1-1	CASSLGAPNTEAFF	TGTGCCAGCAGCTTGGGGGCCCCGAACACTGAAGCTTTCTTT
-	TRBV6-1	few	TRBJ1-1	CASSEGGIATEAFF	TGTGCCAGCAGTGAGGGCGGGATTGCCACTGAAGCTTTCTTT
TRBD1	TRBV5-5	-	TRBJ1-6	CASSFLDRGGNSPLHF	TGTGCCAGCAGCTTTCTCGACAGGGGTGGTAATTCACCCCTCCACTTT
TRBD1	TRBV11-2	few	TRBJ1-6	CASSGRDRGFLDSPLHF	TGTGCCAGCAGCGGCCGGGACAGGGGGTTTCTGGATTCACCCCTCCACTTT
TRBD1	TRBV7-9	once	TRBJ1-1	CASSSTGTANTEAFF	TGTGCCAGCAGCTCCACCGGGACAGCGAACACTGAAGCTTTCTTT
-	TRBV4-3	-	TRBJ2-7	CASSQVQGPLYEQYF	TGCGCCAGCAGCCAAGTGCAGGGCCCTCTCTACGAGCAGTACTTC
-	TRBV7-9	once	TRBJ2-5	CASSLRQEEETQYF	TGTGCCAGCAGCTTACGTCAGGAAGAAGAGACCCAGTACTTC
-	TRBV30	-	TRBJ1-1	CAWSVLSTEAFF	TGTGCCTGGAGTGTACTTAGCACTGAAGCTTTCTTT
TRBD1	TRBV9	-	TRBJ1-2	CASSSRGQGDYGYTF	TGTGCCAGCAGCTCCCGTGGACAGGGTGACTATGGCTACACCTTC
-	TRBV7-9	-	TRBJ1-5	CASSPPGRDQPQHF	TGTGCCAGCAGCCCCCCAGGCAGGGATCAGCCCCAGCATTTT
-	TRBV7-8	-	TRBJ1-6	CASSLEATYSPLHF	TGTGCCAGCAGCTTAGAGGCGACTTATTCACCCCTCCACTTT
TRBD1	TRBV4-3	-	TRBJ1-1	CASSHPTGGSPTSNTEAFF	TGCGCCAGCAGCCACCCCACAGGGGGAAGTCCGACCTCGAACACTGAAGCTTTCTTT
TRBD1	TRBV2	-	TRBJ1-6	CASSLQGADSPLHF	TGTGCCAGCAGTCTTCAGGGGGCGGATTCACCCCTCCACTTT
-	TRBV6-5	few	TRBJ1-6	CASSYSNADRGLHF	TGTGCCAGCAGTTACTCGAATGCAGACCGAGGCCTCCACTTT
TRBD1	TRBV18	-	TRBJ2-7	CASSPLSQGQGNEQYF	TGTGCCAGCTCACCCTTAAGCCAGGGACAGGGCAACGAGCAGTACTTC
-	TRBV5-5	-	TRBJ1-2	CASSLSGTYYGYTF	TGTGCCAGCAGCTTGTCTGGCACCTACTATGGCTACACCTTC
TRBD1	TRBV29-1	-	TRBJ1-1	CSAGQGAAEAFF	TGCAGCGCTGGACAGGGGGCGGCTGAAGCTTTCTTT
TRBD1	TRBV29-1	few	TRBJ1-1	CSVRRGGQGAEAFF	TGCAGCGTCAGAAGAGGAGGACAGGGCGCTGAAGCTTTCTTT
-	TRBV18	-	TRBJ1-2	CASSATQGGDYGYTF	TGTGCCAGCTCAGCCACCCAAGGGGGGGACTATGGCTACACCTTC
-	TRBV7-3	-	TRBJ2-6	CASSFTGPGANVLTF	TGTGCCAGCAGCTTCACAGGGCCCGGGGCCAACGTCCTGACTTTC
TRBD2	TRBV4-1	once	TRBJ2-1	CASSPGLARTYNEQFF	TGCGCCAGCAGCCCAGGACTAGCCCGTACCTACAATGAGCAGTTCTTC
-	TRBV2	once	TRBJ1-6	CASSPQGGSPLHF	TGTGCCAGCAGCCCACAGGGCGGATCACCCCTCCACTTT
-	TRBV7-8	-	TRBJ2-1	CASRSVAAPYNEQFF	TGTGCCAGCAGGAGCGTAGCGGCCCCTTACAATGAGCAGTTCTTC
-	TRBV9	-	TRBJ2-2	CASSVSRTNTGELFF	TGTGCCAGCAGCGTAAGCCGGACTAACACCGGGGAGCTGTTTTTT
-	TRBV9	once	TRBJ2-1	CASSVVPASGGDEQFF	TGTGCCAGCAGCGTAGTTCCCGCGAGTGGGGGCGATGAGCAGTTCTTC
TRBD1	TRBV6-4	once	TRBJ2-3	CASNRDRVADTQYF	TGTGCCAGCAACCGGGACAGGGTAGCCGATACGCAGTATTTT